This T cell receptor (beta chain) is drawn from a study of blood T cell repertoires in COVID-19. Methods used by the authors: Amplified reference gene primers provided the basis for estimating nucleated cell counts. Some clones are missing from TCRdb's copy, which holds only in-frame ones; the method was immunoSEQ multiplex PCR. V, J and clone size are those of that table, while D and trimming were read from the DNA. This sample has approximately 260,000 clones; 70% to 90% occur once, and the top ten carry roughly 2%. The sequence was collected from a woman in her forties who had recovered from COVID-19. Sequenced input: peripheral blood.

In DNA, the CDR3 is TGTGCCAGCAGCCGCCAGCTGGGGGCGAGCTCTGGAAACACCATATATTTT. It specifies CASSRQLGASSGNTIYF. V and J are TRBV5-4 and TRBJ1-3, with D perhaps TRBD1 (6 bases). The germline gives CDR1 SGHNT, CDR2 YYREEE (reference sequence). Trimming stripped 4 bases from V and 0 bases from J, with 17 bases between. This CDR3 spans 17 amino acids.